Presented here are 2 T cell receptor beta chains from one specimen sequenced in a study of cytomegalovirus exposure and HLA in healthy donors. The study ran its PCR with 60 Vbeta and 13 Jbeta primers. The data were produced by immunoSEQ multiplex PCR, yet TCRdb's version contains in-frame clones alone and is incomplete. This table has around 180,000 clones, over 80% appearing once. Specimen: PBMCs. All receptors come from a boy younger than 10 in good health and CMV-seronegative.

The chain links TRBV7-2 to TRBJ1-2, with D possibly TRBD1 on 5 matching bases. The V gene's germline CDR1 is SGHTA and CDR2 FQGNSA. V shed 2 bases and J shed 3 bases, with 16 bases lying between them. The CDR3 is 16 amino acids. CDR3 sequence reads: CASSLRVRRVDYGYTF. The CDR3 DNA reads TGTGCCAGCAGCTTACGGGTACGCAGGGTAGACTATGGCTACACCTTC.

This clone was seen once. This chain uses TRBV29-1 with TRBJ1-1; D is possibly TRBD1 (6 bases). The CDR3 is 14 amino acids. V lost 5 bases and J 1 base, leaving 14 bases between the germline ends. Germline V CDR1 and CDR2: SQVTM, ANQGSEA. CDR3: CSVNARGKNTEAFF. In nucleotides, the CDR3 is TGCAGCGTTAACGCCAGGGGTAAGAACACTGAAGCTTTCTTT.